The 18 T cell receptor beta chains presented below share a single source sample, sequenced in a study of blood T cells in healthy people across ages (dated by TCRdb to the mid-2010s). The method was 5' RACE. Sequenced on an Illumina HiSeq 2500. A second PCR of 7 to 11 cycles was performed with a sample-barcoded 5' primer and a J-beta primer mix. Through fastp at Q25 and MiXCR, TCRdb rebuilt clones from the public reads, retaining in-frame beta chains. Rows with a matching CDR3 protein are joined into one entry that keeps the most common DNA and genes. In all, the sample holds hundreds of thousands of distinct CDR3 sequences, and roughly 24% of those were seen once. Around 2.9% of the sample is in the top ten clones. This same sample was also part of a study on T cells of mothers and their children.

Sequences were obtained from blood. The receptors were sampled from a boy aged 5-17 years in good health.

This clonotype was observed a handful of times. This sequence may be a read error, since a much larger clone differs from it by one base. V is TRBV11-2 and J is TRBJ2-6; D unclear. With 5 bases removed from V and 1 base from J, the gap between germline ends came to 3 bases. This CDR3 comprises 13 residues. The germline CDR1 and CDR2 sequences are SGHAT and FQNNGV. In DNA, the CDR3 is TGTGCCAGCAGCCAGTCTGGGGCCAACGTCCTGACTTTC. Protein product: CASSQSGANVLTF.

As for this clonotype: A read error may account for a junction end that differs from germline. The chain combines TRBV15 with TRBJ2-1, with D possibly being TRBD2 (7 bases). The CDR3 consists of 15 residues. Germline V gene lookup returns CDR1 LNHNV and CDR2 YYDKDF (reference sequence). The chain's CDR3 is CATSRGEGVSYEQYF. The CDR3 DNA is TGTGCCACCAGCAGAGGGGAGGGGGTTTCCTACGAGCAGTACTTT.

The chain is built from TRBV12-3 or TRBV12-4 and TRBJ1-5; D not certain. V dropped 5 bases and J dropped 1 base, with 12 bases sitting between them. This CDR3 spans 15 amino acids. The CDR3 bases are TGTGCCAGCAGTCTAGAGATCGTAAGCAATCAGCCCCAGCATTTT. Translating it yields CASSLEIVSNQPQHF.

This chain uses TRBV29-1 with TRBJ2-3; no clear D gene. The CDR3 spans 12 residues. CDR1 SQVTM and CDR2 ANQGSEA come from the germline V gene. V was clipped by 6 bases and J by 0 bases, with 7 bases between them. CDR3 loop: CSVQSSTDTQYF. The CDR3, as DNA: TGCAGCGTGCAGAGTAGCACAGATACGCAGTATTTT.

This clonotype was picked up a small number of times. The chain is built from TRBV12-3 or TRBV12-4 and TRBJ1-1; D not certain. The germline V and J ends were trimmed by 3 bases and 11 bases, with 13 bases remaining between them. This CDR3 comprises 12 residues. DNA for the CDR3: TGTGCCAGCAGTTTCAGGCCCAGGATGGCTTTCTTT. It specifies CASSFRPRMAFF.

This clonotype occurred a few times. The rearrangement links TRBV6-6 to TRBJ1-2; maybe TRBD1 (5 bases). Germline lookup yields CDR1 MNHNY and CDR2 SVGAGI (reference sequence). V dropped 7 bases and J dropped 4 bases, with 16 bases sitting between them. This CDR3 region has 14 residues. The CDR3 region is CASTILRGSYGYTF. In DNA form, the CDR3 reads TGTGCCAGCACTATACTTAGGGGTTCCTATGGCTACACCTTC.

This clonotype has only a few counts. The V call is TRBV3-1, the J call TRBJ2-7, with 9 bases that match TRBD2. The CDR3 covers 16 residues. J was trimmed by 0 bases and V by 2 bases; bases with no gene match: 5. Germline CDR1 is LGHDT and CDR2 is YNNKEL (reference sequence). The CDR3 region is CASSQHLAGTSYEQYF. The CDR3 DNA follows: TGTGCCAGCAGCCAACATCTAGCGGGGACCTCCTACGAGCAGTACTTC.

V usage is TRBV5-1 and J usage is TRBJ2-2, with D perhaps matching TRBD2 (5 bases). V lost 5 bases and J 2 bases, leaving 22 bases between the germline ends. This CDR3 has 18 amino acids. Germline CDR1 and CDR2: SGHRS and YFSETQ. The CDR3 reads CASSSQLFSVLNTGELFF. As DNA, the CDR3 is TGCGCCAGCAGTTCTCAGTTGTTTAGCGTCTTAAACACCGGGGAGCTGTTTTTT.

The chain recombines TRBV5-1 with TRBJ2-5, with D unclear. The end of the DNA is better explained by TRBJ2-7, so the J call may be wrong. There are 12 residues in the CDR3. Looked up from germline, CDR1 is SGHRS and CDR2 is YFSETQ. In nucleotides, the CDR3 is TGCGCCAGCAGCTTGCCCACAAACGAGCAGTACTTC. The encoded protein is CASSLPTNEQYF.

This clonotype was seen more than once but under ten times. The junction departs from the called germline gene at one end, perhaps through a read error. The gene calls are TRBV29-1 and TRBJ2-5; 10 bases are a match to TRBD1. Looked up from germline, CDR1 is SQVTM and CDR2 is ANQGSEA. The CDR3 is 12 residues long. Here the CDR3 DNA reads TGTAGCGTTGACAGGGGGCAAGAGACCCGGTACTTC. Translated, it gives CSVDRGQETRYF.

This clonotype was seen only a few times. This chain uses TRBV6-1 with TRBJ1-5; D uncertain. With 3 bases removed from V and 1 base from J, the gap between germline ends came to 10 bases. The CDR3 loop spans 15 amino acids. Germline-derived CDR1 and CDR2 are MNHNS and SASEGT. The DNA for the CDR3 is TGTGCCAGCAGTGAGGAAGTCTTGAGCAATCAGCCCCAGCATTTT. This sequence encodes CASSEEVLSNQPQHF.

This clonotype has ten or more counts. The chain joins TRBV7-3 to TRBJ2-1; TRBD2 matches 10 bases. The J segment lost 2 bases and the V segment lost 5 bases, leaving 6 bases of the junction unmatched. There are 16 residues in the CDR3. Germline lookup yields CDR1 SGHTA and CDR2 FQGTGA. CDR3 amino acids: CASSPSGGATYNEQFF. In DNA form, the CDR3 reads TGTGCCAGCAGCCCTAGCGGGGGCGCGACCTACAATGAGCAGTTCTTC.

The chain employs TRBV3-1 and TRBJ2-7; D might be TRBD2 (6 bases). V was cut by 4 bases and J by 4 bases, with 11 bases left in between. Germline loops: CDR1 LGHDT, CDR2 YNNKEL (reference sequence). The CDR3 spans 13 residues. The CDR3 reads CASSPGLQYEQYF. The CDR3 DNA is TGTGCCAGCAGCCCGGGACTTCAGTACGAGCAGTACTTC.

This clonotype was picked up a small number of times. The chain employs TRBV11-2 and TRBJ2-5; D unresolved. There are 15 residues in the CDR3. V was cut by 5 bases and J by 0 bases, with 13 bases left in between. The germline gives CDR1 SGHAT, CDR2 FQNNGV. The CDR3 DNA is TGTGCCAGCAGCCCGGACGGATATCACCAAGAGACCCAGTACTTC. Protein product: CASSPDGYHQETQYF.

The chain has TRBV7-9 and TRBJ1-2; unclear D gene. The ends were cut back, 5 bases at V and 7 bases at J, with 8 bases in the middle. Germline CDR1 SEHNR, CDR2 FQNEAQ (reference sequence). The CDR3 sequence is 11 residues long. CDR3 bases: TGTGCCAGCAGCGGTATTCCTGGCTACACCTTC. Protein product: CASSGIPGYTF. Filled out from reference TRBV7-9 and TRBJ1-2, the complete variable domain reads DTGVSQNPRHKITKRGQNVTFRCDPISEHNRLYWYRQTLGQGPEFLTYFQNEAQLEKSRLLSDRFSAERPKGSFSTLEIQRTEQGDSAMYLCASSGIPGYTFGSGTRLTVV.

The chain carries TRBV5-5 and TRBJ2-3; D is unresolved. CDR1 SGHKS and CDR2 YYEKEE come from the germline V gene (reference sequence). The CDR3 has 14 amino acids. V lost 0 bases and J 6 bases, leaving 11 bases between the germline ends. The CDR3 is CASSLGPDGDTQYF. CDR3 coding DNA: TGTGCCAGCAGCTTGGGACCCGATGGGGATACGCAGTATTTT. Full variable domain (missing parts from reference TRBV5-5 and TRBJ2-3): DAGVTQSPTHLIKTRGQQVTLRCSPISGHKSVSWYQQVLGQGPQFIFQYYEKEERGRGNFPDRFSARQFPNYSSELNVNALLLGDSALYLCASSLGPDGDTQYFGPGTRLTVL.

This clonotype was observed a few times. V is TRBV4-2 and J is TRBJ1-1; D is possibly TRBD1 (5 bases). The CDR3 loop spans 15 amino acids. The germline gives CDR1 LGHNA, CDR2 YNFKEQ. The V gene lost 1 base and the J gene lost 4 bases, with 13 bases spanning the gap. This chain's CDR3 is CASSQVGGAVTEAFF. DNA for the CDR3: TGTGCCAGCAGCCAAGTAGGTGGGGCCGTCACTGAAGCTTTCTTT.

CDR3 DNA sequence: TGTGCCAGCAGTCCGTACAGGGGGCTGGTCTACGAGCAGTACTTC. This translates into CASSPYRGLVYEQYF. V and J are TRBV27 and TRBJ2-7; TRBD1 aligns across 9 bases. V was pared by 5 bases and J by 3 bases, with 8 bases of the junction left unmatched. Germline V gives CDR1 MNHEY, CDR2 SMNVEV (reference sequence). This CDR3 spans 15 amino acids.